The source of this T cell receptor beta chain is a study of regulatory T cells in long-lasting Graves disease. This CDR3 is built from 15 residues. CDR1 is SGHAT and CDR2 is FQNNGV in the germline V gene. Losses at the gene ends were 3 bases for V and 4 bases for J; bases not matched to a gene: 4. Sample time point: newly diagnosed GD, antithyroid drugs for less than 3 months. Researchers made the TCR library from RNA that was extracted from PBMCs. Both iRepertoire HTBI primers and Arm-PCR of CDR3 regions were used to build the TCR beta libraries. As handled by the study authors: Throughout the samples, researchers identified some 57 TRBV and roughly 14 TRBJ segments. TCRdb fed the multiplex PCR reads into MiXCR, producing one record per CDR3 protein. These V and J calls derive from TCRdb rather than the authors' analysis. The data hold some 460,000 distinct CDR3 sequences, with 15% to 20% observed a single time.

This clonotype has at least ten counts. The antigen is not known. Study observations and caveats: Peripheral blood, not thyroid tissue, was the sole material studied. Segments TRBV28, TRBJ1-2 and TRBJ2-5 showed preferential usage in persistent disease. Persistent Graves' patients showed less TCR diversity than newly diagnosed patients showed.

The sample also formed part of further work on T cells in Graves' hyperthyroidism and ophthalmopathy.

This sequence was found in a man in his forties with Graves disease. The rearrangement links TRBV11-2 to TRBJ2-5; 11 bases align to TRBD2. Specimen: peripheral blood mononuclear cells (PBMCs), collected at new diagnosis, from a patient treated with antithyroid drugs. CDR3 amino acids: CASSFLAGGGETQYF. CDR3 DNA sequence: TGTGCCAGCAGCTTCCTAGCGGGAGGTGGAGAGACCCAGTACTTC.